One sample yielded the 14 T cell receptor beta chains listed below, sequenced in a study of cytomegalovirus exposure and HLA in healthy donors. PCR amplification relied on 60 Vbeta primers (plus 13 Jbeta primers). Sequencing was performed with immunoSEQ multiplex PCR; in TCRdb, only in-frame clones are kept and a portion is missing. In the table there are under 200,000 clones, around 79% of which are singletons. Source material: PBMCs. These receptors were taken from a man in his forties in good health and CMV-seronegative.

CDR3 loop: CASSSRQGGGYTF. DNA for the CDR3: TGTGCCAGCAGTTCCCGACAGGGCGGTGGCTACACCTTC. The genes are TRBV28 and TRBJ1-2, with 7 bases lining up with TRBD1. Trimming cost V 4 bases and J 7 bases; bases outside gene matches: 6. The CDR3 loop spans 13 amino acids. CDR1 MDHEN and CDR2 SYDVKM come from the germline V gene.

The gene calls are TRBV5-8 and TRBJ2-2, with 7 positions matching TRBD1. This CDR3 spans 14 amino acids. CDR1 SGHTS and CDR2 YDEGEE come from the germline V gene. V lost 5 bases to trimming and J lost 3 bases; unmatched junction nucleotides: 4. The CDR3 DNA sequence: TGTGCCAGCAGAAGGGGACAGTACACCGGGGAGCTGTTTTTT. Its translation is CASRRGQYTGELFF. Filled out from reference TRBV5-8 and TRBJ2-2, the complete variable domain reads EAGVTQSPTHLIKTRGQQATLRCSPISGHTSVYWYQQALGLGLQFLLWYDEGEERNRGNFPPRFSGRQFPNYSSELNVNALELEDSALYLCASRRGQYTGELFFGEGSRLTVL.

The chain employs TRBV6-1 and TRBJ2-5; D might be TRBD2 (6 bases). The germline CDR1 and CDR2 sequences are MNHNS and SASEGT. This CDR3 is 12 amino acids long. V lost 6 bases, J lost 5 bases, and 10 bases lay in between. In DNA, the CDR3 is TGTGCCAGCAGCCCACGGGAGGAGACCCAGTACTTC. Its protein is CASSPREETQYF.

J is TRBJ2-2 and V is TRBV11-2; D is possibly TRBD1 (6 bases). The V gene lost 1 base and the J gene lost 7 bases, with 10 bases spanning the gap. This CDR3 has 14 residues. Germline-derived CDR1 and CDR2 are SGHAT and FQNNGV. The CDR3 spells CASSLVVGGGELFF. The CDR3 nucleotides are TGTGCCAGCAGCTTAGTAGTAGGGGGCGGGGAGCTGTTTTTT.

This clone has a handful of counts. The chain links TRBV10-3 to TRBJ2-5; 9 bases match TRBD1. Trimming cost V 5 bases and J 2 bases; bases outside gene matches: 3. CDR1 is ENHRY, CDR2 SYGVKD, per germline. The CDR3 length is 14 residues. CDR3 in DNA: TGTGCCATCAGTTTGGACAGGGGTCAAGAGACCCAGTACTTC. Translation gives CAISLDRGQETQYF.

Here the CDR3 DNA reads TGTGCCAGCAGCTTGTCAGGGTCTGAGCAGTACTTC. Protein: CASSLSGSEQYF. This chain uses TRBV5-6 with TRBJ2-7; D may be TRBD1 (5 bases). Germline V gene lookup returns CDR1 SGHDT and CDR2 YYEEEE. This CDR3 has 12 amino acids. Trimming cost V 1 base and J 7 bases, with 9 bases left between them.

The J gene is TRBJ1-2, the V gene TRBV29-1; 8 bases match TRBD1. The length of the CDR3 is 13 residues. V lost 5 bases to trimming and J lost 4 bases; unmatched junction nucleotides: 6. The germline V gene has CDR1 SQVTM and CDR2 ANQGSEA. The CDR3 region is CSVLEQGVYGYTF. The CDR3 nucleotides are TGCAGCGTTCTGGAACAGGGGGTCTATGGCTACACCTTC.

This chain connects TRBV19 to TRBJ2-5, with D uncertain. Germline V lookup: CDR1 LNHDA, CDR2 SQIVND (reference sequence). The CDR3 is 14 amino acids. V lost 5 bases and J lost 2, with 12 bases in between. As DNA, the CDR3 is TGTGCCAGTAGTTTTCTGGCCTCACAAGAGACCCAGTACTTC. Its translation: CASSFLASQETQYF.

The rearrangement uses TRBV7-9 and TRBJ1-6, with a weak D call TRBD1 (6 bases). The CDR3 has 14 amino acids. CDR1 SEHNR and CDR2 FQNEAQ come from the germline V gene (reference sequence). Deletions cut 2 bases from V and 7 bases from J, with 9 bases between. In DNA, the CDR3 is TGTGCCAGCAGCTTAAGACAGGAGAATTCACCCCTCCACTTT. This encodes CASSLRQENSPLHF.

Written as DNA, the CDR3 is TGTGCCAGCAGCTTACAGGGGAACACTGAAGCTTTCTTT. Its translation: CASSLQGNTEAFF. The rearrangement joins TRBV11-2 to TRBJ1-1, with D possibly being TRBD1 (5 bases). CDR3 length equals 13 residues. Between the trimmed V and J ends, which lost 2 bases and 1 base, there was a span of 5 bases. CDR1 is SGHAT, CDR2 FQNNGV, per germline.

The CDR3, as DNA: TGTGCCAGCAGTTTGTCCAGTTATGGCTACACCTTC. Its protein is CASSLSSYGYTF. J is TRBJ1-2 and V is TRBV28; D gene uncertain. Trimming pared 3 bases from V and 5 bases from J, leaving 7 bases between. Germline CDR1 and CDR2: MDHEN and SYDVKM. This CDR3 region has 12 residues.

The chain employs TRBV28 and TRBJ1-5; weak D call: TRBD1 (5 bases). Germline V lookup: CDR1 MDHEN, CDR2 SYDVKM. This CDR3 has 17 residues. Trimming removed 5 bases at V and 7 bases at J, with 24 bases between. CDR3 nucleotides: TGTGCCAGCAGTCCCCCGAGGGTGGGGGGGGTTCGACAGCCCCAGCATTTT. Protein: CASSPPRVGGVRQPQHF.

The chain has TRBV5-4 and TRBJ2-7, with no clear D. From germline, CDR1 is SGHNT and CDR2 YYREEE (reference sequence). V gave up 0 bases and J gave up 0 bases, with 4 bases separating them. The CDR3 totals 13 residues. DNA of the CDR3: TGTGCCAGCAGCTTGGACGGCTCCTACGAGCAGTACTTC. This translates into CASSLDGSYEQYF.

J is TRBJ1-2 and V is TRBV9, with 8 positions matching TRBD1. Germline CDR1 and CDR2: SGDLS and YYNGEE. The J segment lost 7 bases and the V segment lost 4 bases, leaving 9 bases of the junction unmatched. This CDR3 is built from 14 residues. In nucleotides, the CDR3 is TGTGCCAGCAGCTCGCGGACAGGGACGTCTGGCTACACCTTC. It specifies CASSSRTGTSGYTF.